Here is one TCR beta chain with its context. This sample stems from a study of blood T cell repertoires in COVID-19. Overall study context: Spain, Italy and the United States supplied samples that represented acute and convalescent COVID-19.

The V segment lost 2 bases and the J segment 4 bases; nucleotides outside the gene matches: 15. The length of the CDR3 is 19 residues. Germline V gene lookup returns CDR1 MNHEY and CDR2 SVGEGT. Original data processing: Estimates of nucleated cell counts were drawn from the amplification of reference gene primers. Using immunoSEQ multiplex PCR, the repertoire was profiled, and TCRdb retains in-frame clones only, with some absent. D and trimming were read from the DNA, whereas the V and J calls and clone size are those reported in that table. The profile shows 140,000 to 150,000 clones, roughly 88% of them singletons.

The sample comprised peripheral blood. The chain has TRBV6-2 or TRBV6-3 and TRBJ1-5; 9 bases line up with TRBD1. This receptor was identified in a man in his 60s with active or convalescent COVID-19. Here the CDR3 DNA reads TGTGCCAGCAGTTACACTATCCGGGACAGGGATTTGAGGAATCAGCCCCAGCATTTT. Encoded protein: CASSYTIRDRDLRNQPQHF.